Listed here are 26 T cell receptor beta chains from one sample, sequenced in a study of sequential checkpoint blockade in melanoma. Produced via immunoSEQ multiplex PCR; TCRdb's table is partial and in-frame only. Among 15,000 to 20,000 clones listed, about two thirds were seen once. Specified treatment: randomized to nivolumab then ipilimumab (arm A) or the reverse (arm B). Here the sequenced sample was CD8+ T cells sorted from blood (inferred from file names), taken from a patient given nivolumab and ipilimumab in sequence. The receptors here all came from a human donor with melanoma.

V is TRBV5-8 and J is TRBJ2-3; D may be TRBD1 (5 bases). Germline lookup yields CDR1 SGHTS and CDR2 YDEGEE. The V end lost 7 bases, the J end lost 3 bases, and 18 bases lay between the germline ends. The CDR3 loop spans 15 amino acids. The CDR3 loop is CASVIGQGRTDTQYF. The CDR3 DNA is TGTGCCAGCGTGATCGGGCAGGGAAGGACAGATACGCAGTATTTT.

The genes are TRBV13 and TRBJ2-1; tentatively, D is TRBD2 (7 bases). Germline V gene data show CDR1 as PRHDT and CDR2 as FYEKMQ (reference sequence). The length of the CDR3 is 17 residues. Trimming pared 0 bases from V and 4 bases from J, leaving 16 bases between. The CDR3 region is CASSLGLAGATYNEQFF. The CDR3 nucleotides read TGTGCCAGCAGCTTAGGCCTCGCGGGGGCAACTTACAATGAGCAGTTCTTC.

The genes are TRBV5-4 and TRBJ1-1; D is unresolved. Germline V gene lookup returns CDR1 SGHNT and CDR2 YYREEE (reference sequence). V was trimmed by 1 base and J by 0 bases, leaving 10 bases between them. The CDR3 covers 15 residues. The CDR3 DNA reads TGTGCCAGCAGCTTGAGGTACGGAGTGAACACTGAAGCTTTCTTT. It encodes CASSLRYGVNTEAFF. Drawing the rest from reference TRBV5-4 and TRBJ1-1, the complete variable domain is ETGVTQSPTHLIKTRGQQVTLRCSSQSGHNTVSWYQQALGQGPQFIFQYYREEENGRGNFPPRFSGLQFPNYSSELNVNALELDDSALYLCASSLRYGVNTEAFFGQGTRLTVV.

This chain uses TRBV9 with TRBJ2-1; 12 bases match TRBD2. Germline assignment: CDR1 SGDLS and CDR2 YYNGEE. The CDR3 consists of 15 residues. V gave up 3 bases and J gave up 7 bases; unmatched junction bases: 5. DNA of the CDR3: TGTGCCAGCAGCGCTAGCGGGGGGGCTGGGAATGAGCAGTTCTTC. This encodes CASSASGGAGNEQFF.

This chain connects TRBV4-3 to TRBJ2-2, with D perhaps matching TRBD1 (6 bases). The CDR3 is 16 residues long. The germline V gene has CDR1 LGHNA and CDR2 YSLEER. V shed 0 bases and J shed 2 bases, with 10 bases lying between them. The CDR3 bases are TGCGCCAGCAGCCAAGATGCCAGGGGTAACACCGGGGAGCTGTTTTTT. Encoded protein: CASSQDARGNTGELFF.

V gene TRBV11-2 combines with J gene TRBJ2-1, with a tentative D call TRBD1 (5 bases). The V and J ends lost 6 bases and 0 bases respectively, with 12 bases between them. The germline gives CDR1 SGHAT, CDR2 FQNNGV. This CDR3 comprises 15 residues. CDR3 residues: CASSRQYSSYNEQFF. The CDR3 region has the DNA TGTGCCAGCAGTCGACAGTATTCCTCCTACAATGAGCAGTTCTTC. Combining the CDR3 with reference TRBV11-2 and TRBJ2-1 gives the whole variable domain EAGVAQSPRYKIIEKRQSVAFWCNPISGHATLYWYQQILGQGPKLLIQFQNNGVVDDSQLPKDRFSAERLKGVDSTLKIQPAKLEDSAVYLCASSRQYSSYNEQFFGPGTRLTVL.

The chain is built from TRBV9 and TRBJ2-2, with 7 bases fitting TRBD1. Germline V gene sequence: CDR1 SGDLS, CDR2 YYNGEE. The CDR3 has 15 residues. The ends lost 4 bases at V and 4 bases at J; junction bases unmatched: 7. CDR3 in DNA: TGTGCCAGCAGCCCCCCGACAGGGTTCACCGGGGAGCTGTTTTTT. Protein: CASSPPTGFTGELFF.

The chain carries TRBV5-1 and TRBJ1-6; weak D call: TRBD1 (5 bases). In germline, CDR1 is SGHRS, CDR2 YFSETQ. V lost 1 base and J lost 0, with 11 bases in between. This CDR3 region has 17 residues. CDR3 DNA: TGCGCCAGCAGCTTGTCTGGGGGGAGCTCCTATAATTCACCCCTCCACTTT. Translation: CASSLSGGSSYNSPLHF.

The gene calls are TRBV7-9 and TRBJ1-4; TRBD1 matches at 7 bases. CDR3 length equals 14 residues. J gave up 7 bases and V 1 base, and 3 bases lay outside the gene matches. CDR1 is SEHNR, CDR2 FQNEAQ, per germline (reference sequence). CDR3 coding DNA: TGTGCCAGCAGCTTAGGGACAGGCGGTGAAAAACTGTTTTTT. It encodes CASSLGTGGEKLFF.

CDR3 nucleotide sequence: TGTGCCACCAGCAGAGGTTCGAGCTCTGGAAACACCATATATTTT. It is translated as CATSRGSSSGNTIYF. The rearrangement uses TRBV15 and TRBJ1-3; no clear D gene. This CDR3 contains 15 residues. Germline V lookup: CDR1 LNHNV, CDR2 YYDKDF (reference sequence). V lost 1 base and J 0 bases, leaving 7 bases between the germline ends.

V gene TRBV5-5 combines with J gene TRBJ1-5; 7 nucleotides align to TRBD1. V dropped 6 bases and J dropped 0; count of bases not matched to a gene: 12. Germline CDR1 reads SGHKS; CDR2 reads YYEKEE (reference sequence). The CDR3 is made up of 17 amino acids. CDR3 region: CASNPRDSPYSNQPQHF. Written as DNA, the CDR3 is TGTGCCAGCAACCCAAGGGACAGTCCTTATAGCAATCAGCCCCAGCATTTT.

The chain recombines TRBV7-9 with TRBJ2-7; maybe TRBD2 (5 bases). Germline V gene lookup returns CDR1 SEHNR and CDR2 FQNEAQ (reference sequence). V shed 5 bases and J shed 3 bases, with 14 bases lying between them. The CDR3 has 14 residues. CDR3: CASSATEEGYEQYF. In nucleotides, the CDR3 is TGTGCCAGCAGCGCGACCGAAGAGGGCTACGAGCAGTACTTC.

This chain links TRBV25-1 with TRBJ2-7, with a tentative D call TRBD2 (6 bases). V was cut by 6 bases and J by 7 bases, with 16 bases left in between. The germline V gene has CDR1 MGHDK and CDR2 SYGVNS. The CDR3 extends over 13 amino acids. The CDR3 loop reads CASSLGAGREQYF. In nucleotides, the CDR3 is TGTGCCAGCAGCCTAGGGGCGGGGAGAGAGCAGTACTTC.

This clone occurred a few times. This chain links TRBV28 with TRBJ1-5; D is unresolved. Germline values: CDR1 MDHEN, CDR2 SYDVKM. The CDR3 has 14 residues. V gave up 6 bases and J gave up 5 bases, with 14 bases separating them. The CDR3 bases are TGTGCCAGCAGCCCGACAAGCACGCATCAGCCCCAGCATTTT. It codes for CASSPTSTHQPQHF.

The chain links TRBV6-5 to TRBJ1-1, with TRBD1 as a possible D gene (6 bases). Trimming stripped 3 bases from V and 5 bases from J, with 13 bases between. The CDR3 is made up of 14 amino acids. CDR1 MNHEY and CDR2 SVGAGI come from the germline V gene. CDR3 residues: CASSYLGGQTEAFF. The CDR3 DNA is TGTGCCAGCAGTTATTTGGGGGGGCAAACTGAAGCTTTCTTT.

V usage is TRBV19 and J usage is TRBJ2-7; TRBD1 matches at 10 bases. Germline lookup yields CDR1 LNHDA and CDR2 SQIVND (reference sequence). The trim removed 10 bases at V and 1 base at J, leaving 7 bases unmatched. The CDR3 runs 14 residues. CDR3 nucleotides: TGTGCCACCCGAGACAGGGGGCTGTCCTACGAGCAGTACTTC. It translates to CATRDRGLSYEQYF.

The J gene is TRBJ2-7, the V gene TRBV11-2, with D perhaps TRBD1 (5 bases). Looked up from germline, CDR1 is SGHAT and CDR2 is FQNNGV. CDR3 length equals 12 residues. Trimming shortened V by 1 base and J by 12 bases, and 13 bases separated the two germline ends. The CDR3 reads CASSLGLNRWYF. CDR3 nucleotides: TGTGCCAGCAGCTTAGGTCTTAACAGGTGGTACTTC.

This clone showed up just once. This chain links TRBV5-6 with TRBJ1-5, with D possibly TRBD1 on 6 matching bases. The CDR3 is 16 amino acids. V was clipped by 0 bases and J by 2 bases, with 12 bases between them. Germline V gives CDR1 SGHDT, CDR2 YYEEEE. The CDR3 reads CASSLGAGERNQPQHF. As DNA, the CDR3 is TGTGCCAGCAGCTTGGGGGCAGGGGAGCGCAATCAGCCCCAGCATTTT.

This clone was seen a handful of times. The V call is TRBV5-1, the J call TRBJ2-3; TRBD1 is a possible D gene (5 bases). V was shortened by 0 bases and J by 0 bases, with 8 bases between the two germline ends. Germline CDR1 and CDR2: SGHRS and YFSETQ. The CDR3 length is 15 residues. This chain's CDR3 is CASSLVGPSTDTQYF. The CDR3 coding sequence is TGCGCCAGCAGCTTGGTGGGGCCTAGCACAGATACGCAGTATTTT.

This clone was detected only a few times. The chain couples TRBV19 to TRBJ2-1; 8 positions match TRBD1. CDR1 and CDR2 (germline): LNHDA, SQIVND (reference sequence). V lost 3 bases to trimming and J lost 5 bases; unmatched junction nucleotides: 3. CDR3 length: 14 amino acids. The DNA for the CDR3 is TGTGCCAGTAGTATTTCAGGGGGCAACAATGAGCAGTTCTTC. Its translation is CASSISGGNNEQFF.

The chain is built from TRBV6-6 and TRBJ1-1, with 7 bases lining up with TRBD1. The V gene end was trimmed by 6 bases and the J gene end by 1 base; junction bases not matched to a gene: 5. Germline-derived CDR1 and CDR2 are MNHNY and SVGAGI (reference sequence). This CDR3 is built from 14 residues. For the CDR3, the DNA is TGTGCCAGCAGGTCACAGGGGACGAACACTGAAGCTTTCTTT. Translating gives CASRSQGTNTEAFF.

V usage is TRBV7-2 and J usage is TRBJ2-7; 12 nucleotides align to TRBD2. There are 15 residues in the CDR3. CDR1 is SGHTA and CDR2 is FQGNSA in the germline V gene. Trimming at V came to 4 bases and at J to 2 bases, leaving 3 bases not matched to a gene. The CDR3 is CASSYGLAGPYEQYF. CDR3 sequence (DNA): TGTGCCAGCAGCTACGGACTAGCGGGGCCCTACGAGCAGTACTTC. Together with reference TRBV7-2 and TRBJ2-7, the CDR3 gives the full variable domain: GAGVSQSPSNKVTEKGKDVELRCDPISGHTALYWYRQSLGQGLEFLIYFQGNSAPDKSGLPSDRFSAERTGGSVSTLTIQRTQQEDSAVYLCASSYGLAGPYEQYFGPGTRLTVT.

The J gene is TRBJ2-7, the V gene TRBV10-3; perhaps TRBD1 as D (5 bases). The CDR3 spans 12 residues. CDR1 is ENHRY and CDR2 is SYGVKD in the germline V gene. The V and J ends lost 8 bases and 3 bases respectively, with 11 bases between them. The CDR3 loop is CAIRQTDYEQYF. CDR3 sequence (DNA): TGTGCCATCCGTCAGACAGACTACGAGCAGTACTTC.

The CDR3 here is CASSLRVNTEAFF. As DNA, the CDR3 is TGTGCCAGTAGCCTCAGGGTGAACACTGAAGCTTTCTTT. The chain couples TRBV19 to TRBJ1-1; the D gene is possibly TRBD1 (5 bases). V lost 6 bases and J lost 0, with 8 bases in between. Germline assignment: CDR1 LNHDA and CDR2 SQIVND (reference sequence). This CDR3 has 13 residues.

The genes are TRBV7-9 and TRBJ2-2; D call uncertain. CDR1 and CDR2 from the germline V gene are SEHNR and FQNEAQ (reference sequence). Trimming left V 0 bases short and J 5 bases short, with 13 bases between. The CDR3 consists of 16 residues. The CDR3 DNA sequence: TGTGCCAGCAGCTTAGCCGATCGACTGTTGACCGGGGAGCTGTTTTTT. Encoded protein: CASSLADRLLTGELFF.

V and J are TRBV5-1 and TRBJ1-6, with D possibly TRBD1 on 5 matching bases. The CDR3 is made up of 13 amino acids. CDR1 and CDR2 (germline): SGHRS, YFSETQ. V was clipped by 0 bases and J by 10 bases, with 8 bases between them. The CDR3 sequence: CASSLVRTSPLHF. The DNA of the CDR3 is TGCGCCAGCAGCTTGGTAAGGACATCACCCCTCCACTTT. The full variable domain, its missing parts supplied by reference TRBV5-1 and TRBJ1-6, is KAGVTQTPRYLIKTRGQQVTLSCSPISGHRSVSWYQQTPGQGLQFLFEYFSETQRNKGNFPGRFSGRQFSNSRSEMNVSTLELGDSALYLCASSLVRTSPLHFGNGTRLTVT.